This TCR beta chain comes out of a study of post-analysis software for immune sequencing data. Carried by the TCR beta cDNA libraries were unique molecular identifiers. TCRdb reprocessed the PCR reads with MiXCR, giving one entry per CDR3 protein. The table has about 460,000 distinct CDR3 sequences, around 40% seen once. Overall study findings and caveats: The five TRBV segments detected at higher frequency in patients than in controls included TRBV5-6, TRBV5-1 and TRBV20-1.

Note on this clonotype: Its antigen is unidentified.

The J segment lost 4 bases and the V segment lost 5 bases, leaving 10 bases of the junction unmatched. Germline CDR1 reads SGHTA; CDR2 reads FQGNSA. The CDR3 runs 15 residues. This TCR derives from a girl aged 5 to 17 with multiple sclerosis. The J gene is TRBJ1-1, the V gene TRBV7-2, with 7 nucleotides matching TRBD1. The sample was blood. The chain's CDR3 is CASSKTTGRSTEAFF. In DNA, the CDR3 is TGTGCCAGCAGCAAAACGACAGGGCGGTCCACTGAAGCTTTCTTT.